There are many counts of the clone carrying this T cell receptor (beta chain). Its specificity is unknown. CDR3 length: 13 amino acids. V gave up 7 bases and J gave up 1 base, with 10 bases separating them. This record belongs to a study of regulatory T cells in long-lasting Graves disease. Study-wide findings and caveats: Persistent Graves' patients showed a TCR diversity that was lower than that of newly diagnosed ones.

According to the study, TCR beta libraries were built with iRepertoire HTBI primers and CDR3-region Arm-PCR. TCRdb processed the multiplex PCR reads anew with MiXCR; each CDR3 protein has one entry. The sample has 350,000 to 550,000 distinct CDR3 sequences, about a sixth seen once; the top ten hold around a quarter. Noted time point: newly diagnosed GD, antithyroid drugs for less than 3 months. The TCR library was made from RNA extracted from PBMCs. These data are also associated with another study on T cells in Graves' hyperthyroidism and ophthalmopathy.

The V call is TRBV12-3 or TRBV12-4, the J call TRBJ1-2; maybe TRBD1 (5 bases). The sample was peripheral blood mononuclear cells (PBMCs), taken at new diagnosis, from a patient treated with antithyroid drugs. The TCR comes from a woman between 18 and 29 years old with Graves disease. The CDR3 loop reads CASTKQGNYGYTF. CDR3 nucleotide sequence: TGTGCCAGCACGAAGCAGGGTAACTATGGCTACACCTTC.